This T cell receptor (beta chain) was captured in a study of T cell clonotyping in hematopoietic cell transplantation (dated by TCRdb to about 2021). Concerning the study at large: Recipient samples taken before transplant were obtained following cytoreduction. A total of 135 blood samples were collected in the study from 35 to 45 consecutive transplant recipients and their related donors. Recruitment of patients was conducted between September 2015 and early 2017, and follow-up was continued until late 2020 or death.

Worth noting for this clone: The antigen it binds to is not known. The junction shows a germline mismatch at one end, possibly a read error.

The immunoSEQ assay, a bias-controlled multiplex PCR using V- and J-specific primers, was used to amplify TCR beta CDR3 regions from genomic DNA. In a second PCR step, a proprietary barcode and Illumina adapter sequences were attached to the CDR3 amplicons. An Illumina MiSeq instrument was used for sequencing of the CDR3 libraries. The paper's data handling went like this. Export and quality control were handled in immunoSEQ Analyzer 3.0, while downstream analyses relied on R Bioconductor and Immunarch. Only productive rearrangements within the normalized downsampled data set were used in the calculation of repertoire metrics. In the normalized cohort, clonotypes with more than 5 templates were defined as pathologically expanded. The Inverse Simpson Index was used to measure repertoire diversity. To capture all clonotypes, CMV-specificity analyses were performed on the non-normalized data set. TCRdb provides this immuneACCESS table in a form limited to in-frame rearrangements. Some clones are lacking; in checked studies, under half of them reflect an unresolved V gene, and why the rest are absent is not known. Clone size and V and J calls were adopted from that table, with D and trimming inferred from the DNA. Across this sample there are roughly 49,000 clones, with around 84% seen only once. 5.9% of the sample goes to the ten largest clones.

Results and caveats for the whole study, not just this receptor: The sample size was limited, and CD4 and CD8 repertoire contributions could not be separated because cells were not sorted. Inverse Simpson Index values from donors and from recipients before transplant predicted broader TCR repertoire diversity after transplant. A decrease in recipient TCR diversity was observed after transplant, and a progressive increase in pathologically expanded clonotypes was seen from day 30 to day 180. Recipient repertoires showed only a small fraction of overlap with donor repertoires, and over 95% appeared de novo at the given depth.

Reading the label with the study, this specimen's time point is: recipient sample about 28 days before transplant, after cytoreduction. Blood from recipients was drawn roughly 28 days before transplant, then again at days 30, 100 and 180 after transplant. Nuclei Lysis Solution was used to extract genomic DNA from fresh or cryopreserved unfractionated peripheral blood mononuclear cells. The source of this sequence is a man aged 60 to 69 with biphenotypic leukemia. Some clones in this sample may be carry-over from other donors' samples. The source material was peripheral blood mononuclear cells, sampled before stem cell transplant.

The bases are TGCAGTGCTAGTCAGGCAGGGAGAGTCGGCTTC. This is translated as CSASQAGRVGF. The sequence links TRBV20-1 to TRBJ1-2; TRBD1 is perhaps the D gene, given 5 matching bases. CDR1 and CDR2 are drawn from the germline V gene (reference sequence): DFQATT, SNEGSKA. Taken from cysteine to phenylalanine, the CDR3 has 11 residues. Solely the CDR3 DNA is kept, with 33 bases framed from the first base.